This T cell receptor (beta chain) was sequenced during a study of shared clonotypes between healthy human individuals (TCRdb year 2020). About the investigation overall: The cohort comprised two women and three men aged 18 to 49 years. Each donor's leukapheresis produced roughly between roughly 0.85 and 9.5 billion PBMCs. Different laboratories and diverse techniques were used to prepare libraries and sequence TCR repertoires, to increase sequencing depth and limit assay-specific biases. For each donor, three plates each were used for CD4 naive and CD4 memory, two plates were used for CD8 naive, and one plate was used for CD8 memory. Blood TCR repertoires of a handful of healthy adults were deeply sequenced to estimate repertoire size and the extent of clonotype sharing between individuals. General findings and caveats noted by the study authors: Pairwise subsampling indicated that sequencing depth was expected to affect the degree of clonotype sharing among donors. Sampling was restricted to blood, and TCR repertoires in tissue are likely to differ from TCR repertoires in blood. Approximately 5% of naive CD4, 3.5% of naive CD8, approximately 2% of memory CD4, and less than 0.45% of memory CD8 clonotypes were shared across a few donors. Naive subsets generally had larger estimated clonotype richness than memory subsets did. Rarefaction of sorted-subset datasets indicated incomplete sequencing despite the large sequencing depth. The genetic and exposure-history diversity represented was limited by the small number of donors. Compared with non-shared clonotypes, clonotypes shared by all four sorted-subset donors had higher generation probabilities.

Donors were healthy HIV-negative adults with no recently reported acute infections or vaccinations. Every donor was a Caucasian adult residing in Nashville, Tennessee, USA. Magnetic negative selection was used to enrich CD4+ T cells, after which naive cells were positively selected on CD45RA and the negative fraction became the memory subset. Blood was collected by leukapheresis, and PBMCs were isolated by Ficoll-Histopaque density gradient centrifugation and then cryopreserved in liquid nitrogen vapor phase. Analytical flow cytometry was used to check the purity and quantity of every magnetically sorted T cell population. Each sorted fraction had its genomic DNA isolated and then quantified by UV absorbance on a Nanodrop 2000c. A word on this clone: Its binding antigen is unknown. There are no base qualities to consult, and no much larger clone falls within one base.

Via the germline V gene, CDR1 is ENHRY and CDR2 SYGVKD. At the junction V is shortened by 5 bases and J by 0 bases, with 12 bases in between. The CDR3 covers 15 residues, taking in both the cysteine and the phenylalanine. Only the CDR3 DNA stays, 45 bases, in frame from base 1. Using the deep immunoSEQ assay, TCR CDR3 regions were amplified from genomic DNA by multiplex PCR. For each cell subset, the extracted genomic DNA was distributed evenly across all wells of several immunoSEQ 96-well plates, and each plate served as one replicate. For sorted subsets, each replicate PCR was loaded with 200 ng genomic DNA, equivalent to approximately 33,000 T cell genomes. Purified libraries were quantified with a Qubit 3.0 fluorometer, sized on a Bioanalyzer 2100, and re-quantified with the KAPA Library Quantification kit. Each immunoSEQ 96-well plate was sequenced on its own single-read 150-cycle Illumina NextSeq 550 flow cell. As for how the authors treated the data: Because the immunoSEQ output included only junctional sequences and no quality scores, the filtering could not be the same as the filtering used for full-length reads. To assign V/J genes and CDR3, sequences were annotated against IMGT germline references using PyIR, a Python wrapper for IgBLAST v1.9. Reads were removed for weak V/J assignments (E-value above 1e-6), missing CDR3, stop codons, out-of-frame junctions, or ambiguous translated residues. V3J clonotypes were defined as sequences sharing the same inferred V gene, J gene, and CDR3 amino acid sequence. Percentage overlap between repertoires was calculated by dividing the number of shared unique clonotypes by the size of the smaller repertoire. Repertoire richness was assessed with RTK rarefaction, the Chao1 estimator, and Recon v2.1 estimates of unobserved clonotypes. Generation probabilities were computed with OLGA for all TCRbeta clonotypes obtained by the gDNA method from several donors. As stored in TCRdb, this immuneACCESS dataset retains in-frame rearrangements with V and J assigned. A fraction of the clones does not appear; measured against another copy, unresolved V genes explain less than half of the discrepancy, and the remainder lacks a known reason. V and J calls and clone size are given by that table; D and trimming were obtained from the DNA. The sample table shows over 1.4 million clones, and 96% are seen once. 1% to 1.5% of the sample rests with the top ten.

Sequencing was performed on naive CD4+ T cells sorted from blood. Reading the label with the study, this specimen's cell subset or site is: CD45RA+ positively selected. This TCR was sampled from a man aged 25 to 45 in good health. This receptor chain uses TRBV10-3 and TRBJ2-3; no D gene call is confident. The DNA sequence follows: TGTGCCATCAGTACCACAGTGAACAGCACAGATACGCAGTATTTT. It codes for CAISTTVNSTDTQYF.